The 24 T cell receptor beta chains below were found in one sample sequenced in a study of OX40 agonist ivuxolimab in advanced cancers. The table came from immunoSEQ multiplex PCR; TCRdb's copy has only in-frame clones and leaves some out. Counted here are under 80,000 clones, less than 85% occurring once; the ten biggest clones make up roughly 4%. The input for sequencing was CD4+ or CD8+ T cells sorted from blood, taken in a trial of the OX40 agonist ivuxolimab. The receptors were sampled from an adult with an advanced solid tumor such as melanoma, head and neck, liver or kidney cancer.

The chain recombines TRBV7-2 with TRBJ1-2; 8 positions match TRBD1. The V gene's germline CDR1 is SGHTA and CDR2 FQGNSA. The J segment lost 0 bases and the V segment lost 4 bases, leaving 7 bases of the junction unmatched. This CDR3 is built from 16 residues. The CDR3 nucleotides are TGTGCCAGCAGCTCAGGCGGACAGGGAACTAACTATGGCTACACCTTC. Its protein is CASSSGGQGTNYGYTF.

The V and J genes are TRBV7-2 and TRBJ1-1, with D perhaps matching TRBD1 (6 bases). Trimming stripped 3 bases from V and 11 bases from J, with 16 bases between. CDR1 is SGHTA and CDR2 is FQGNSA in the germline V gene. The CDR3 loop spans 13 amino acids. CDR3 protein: CASSLIRGNGAFF. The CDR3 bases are TGTGCCAGCAGCTTGATCAGGGGCAATGGGGCTTTCTTT.

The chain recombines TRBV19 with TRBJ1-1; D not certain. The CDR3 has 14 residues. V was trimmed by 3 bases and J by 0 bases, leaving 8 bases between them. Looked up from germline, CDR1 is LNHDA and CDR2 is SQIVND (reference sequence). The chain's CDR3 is CASSMEGLNTEAFF. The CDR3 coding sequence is TGTGCCAGTAGTATGGAGGGTTTGAACACTGAAGCTTTCTTT.

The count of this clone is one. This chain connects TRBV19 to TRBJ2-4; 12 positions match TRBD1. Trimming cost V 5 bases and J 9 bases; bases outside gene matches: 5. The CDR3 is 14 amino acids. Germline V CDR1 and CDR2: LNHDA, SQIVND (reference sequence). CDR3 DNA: TGTGCCAGTAGTGAGGGACAGGGGGCAAGCATTCAGTACTTC. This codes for CASSEGQGASIQYF. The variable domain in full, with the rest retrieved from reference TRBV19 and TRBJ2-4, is DGGITQSPKYLFRKEGQNVTLSCEQNLNHDAMYWYRQDPGQGLRLIYYSQIVNDFQKGDIAEGYSVSREKKESFPLTVTSAQKNPTAFYLCASSEGQGASIQYFGAGTRLSVL.

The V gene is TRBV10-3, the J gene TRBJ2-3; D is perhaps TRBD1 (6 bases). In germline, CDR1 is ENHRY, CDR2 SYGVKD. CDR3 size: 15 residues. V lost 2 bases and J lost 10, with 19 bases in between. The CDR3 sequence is CAISEPKGTTVPQYF. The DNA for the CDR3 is TGTGCCATCAGTGAGCCGAAAGGGACAACGGTCCCGCAGTATTTT.

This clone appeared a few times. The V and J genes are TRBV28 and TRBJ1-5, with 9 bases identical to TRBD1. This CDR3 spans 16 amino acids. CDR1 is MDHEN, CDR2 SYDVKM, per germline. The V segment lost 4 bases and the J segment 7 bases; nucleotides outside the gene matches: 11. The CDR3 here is CASSSTGTGRRQPQHF. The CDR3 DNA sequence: TGTGCCAGCAGTTCAACGGGGACAGGGAGGAGGCAGCCCCAGCATTTT.

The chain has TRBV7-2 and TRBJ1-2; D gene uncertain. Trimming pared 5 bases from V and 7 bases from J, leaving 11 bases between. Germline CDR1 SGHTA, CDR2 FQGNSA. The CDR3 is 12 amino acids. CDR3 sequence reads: CASSPSLSGYTF. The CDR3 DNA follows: TGTGCCAGCAGCCCCTCATTAAGTGGCTACACCTTC.

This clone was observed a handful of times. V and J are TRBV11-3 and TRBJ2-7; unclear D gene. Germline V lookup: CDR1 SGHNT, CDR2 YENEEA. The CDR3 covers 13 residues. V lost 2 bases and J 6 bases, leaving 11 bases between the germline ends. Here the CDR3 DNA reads TGTGCCAGCAGCTTACAAGGGCACAGCGAGCAGTACTTC. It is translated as CASSLQGHSEQYF.

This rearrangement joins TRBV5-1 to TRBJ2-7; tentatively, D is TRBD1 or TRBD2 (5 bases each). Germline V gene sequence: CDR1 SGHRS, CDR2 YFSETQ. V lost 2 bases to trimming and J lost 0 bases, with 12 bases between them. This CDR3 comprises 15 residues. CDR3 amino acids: CASSFMGRDSYEQYF. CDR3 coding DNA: TGCGCCAGCAGCTTTATGGGACGGGACTCCTACGAGCAGTACTTC.

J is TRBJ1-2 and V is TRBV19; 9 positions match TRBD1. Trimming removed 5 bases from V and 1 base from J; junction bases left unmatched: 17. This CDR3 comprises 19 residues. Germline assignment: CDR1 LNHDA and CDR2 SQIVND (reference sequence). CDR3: CASSARAGTGRSRNYGYTF. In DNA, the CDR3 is TGTGCCAGTAGTGCCCGAGCCGGGACAGGGAGGTCCCGTAACTATGGCTACACCTTC.

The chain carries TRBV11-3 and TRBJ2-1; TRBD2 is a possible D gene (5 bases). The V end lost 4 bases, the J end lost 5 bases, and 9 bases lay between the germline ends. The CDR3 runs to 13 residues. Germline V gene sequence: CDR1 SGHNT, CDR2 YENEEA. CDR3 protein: CASSSPSHNEQFF. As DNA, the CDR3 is TGTGCCAGCAGCTCCCCTAGCCACAATGAGCAGTTCTTC.

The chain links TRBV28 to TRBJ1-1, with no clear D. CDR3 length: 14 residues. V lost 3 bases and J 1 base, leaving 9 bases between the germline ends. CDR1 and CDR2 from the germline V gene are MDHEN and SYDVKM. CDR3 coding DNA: TGTGCCAGCAGTTTTTTGACCCCGAACACTGAAGCTTTCTTT. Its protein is CASSFLTPNTEAFF.

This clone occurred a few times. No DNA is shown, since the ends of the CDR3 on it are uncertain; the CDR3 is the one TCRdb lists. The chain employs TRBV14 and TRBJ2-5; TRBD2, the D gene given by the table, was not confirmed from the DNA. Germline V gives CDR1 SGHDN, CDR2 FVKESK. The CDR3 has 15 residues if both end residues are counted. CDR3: CASSLLERATETQYF.

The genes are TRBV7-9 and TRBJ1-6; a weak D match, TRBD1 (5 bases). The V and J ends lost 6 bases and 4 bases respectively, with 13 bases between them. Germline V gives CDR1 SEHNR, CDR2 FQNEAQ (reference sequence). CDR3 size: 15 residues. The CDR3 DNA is TGTGCCAGCAGTTTCACGACAGAGTATAATTCACCCCTCCACTTT. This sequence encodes CASSFTTEYNSPLHF.

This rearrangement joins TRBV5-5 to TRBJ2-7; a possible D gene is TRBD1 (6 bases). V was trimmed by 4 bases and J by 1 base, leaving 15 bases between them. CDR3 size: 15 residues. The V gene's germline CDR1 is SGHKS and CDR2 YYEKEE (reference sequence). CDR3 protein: CASSGTRGSSYEQYF. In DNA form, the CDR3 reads TGTGCCAGCAGCGGGACCAGGGGAAGTTCCTACGAGCAGTACTTC.

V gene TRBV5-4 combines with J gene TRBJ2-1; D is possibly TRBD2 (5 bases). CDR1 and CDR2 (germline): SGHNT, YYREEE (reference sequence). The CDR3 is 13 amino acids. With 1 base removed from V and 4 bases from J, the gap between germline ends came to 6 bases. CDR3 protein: CASSLPGYNEQFF. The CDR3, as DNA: TGTGCCAGCAGCTTGCCGGGGTACAATGAGCAGTTCTTC.

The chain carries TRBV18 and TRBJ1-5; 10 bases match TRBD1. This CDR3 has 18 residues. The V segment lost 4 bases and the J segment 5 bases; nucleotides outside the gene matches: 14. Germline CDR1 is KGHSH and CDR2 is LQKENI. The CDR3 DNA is TGTGCCAGCTCACAGAACCGATGGACAGGGGGGGGAGATCAGCCCCAGCATTTT. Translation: CASSQNRWTGGGDQPQHF.

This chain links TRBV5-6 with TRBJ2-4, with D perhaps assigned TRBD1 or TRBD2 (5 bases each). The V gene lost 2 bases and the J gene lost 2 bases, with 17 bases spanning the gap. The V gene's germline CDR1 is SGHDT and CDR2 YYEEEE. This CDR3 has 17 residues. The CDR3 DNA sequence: TGTGCCAGCAGCTTAAGAGGGGCTAGTTCAACCAAAAACATTCAGTACTTC. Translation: CASSLRGASSTKNIQYF. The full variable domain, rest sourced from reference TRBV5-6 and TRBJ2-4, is DAGVTQSPTHLIKTRGQQVTLRCSPKSGHDTVSWYQQALGQGPQFIFQYYEEEERQRGNFPDRFSGHQFPNYSSELNVNALLLGDSALYLCASSLRGASSTKNIQYFGAGTRLSVL.

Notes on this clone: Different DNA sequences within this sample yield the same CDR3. The CDR3 is CASSPSGGDTGELFF. The DNA for the CDR3 is TGTGCCAGCAGCCCCAGCGGGGGAGACACCGGGGAGCTGTTTTTT. This chain links TRBV6-6 with TRBJ2-2; 8 bases map to TRBD2. The CDR3 consists of 15 residues. V gave up 6 bases and J gave up 3 bases; unmatched junction bases: 6. CDR1 and CDR2 from the germline V gene are MNHNY and SVGAGI (reference sequence).

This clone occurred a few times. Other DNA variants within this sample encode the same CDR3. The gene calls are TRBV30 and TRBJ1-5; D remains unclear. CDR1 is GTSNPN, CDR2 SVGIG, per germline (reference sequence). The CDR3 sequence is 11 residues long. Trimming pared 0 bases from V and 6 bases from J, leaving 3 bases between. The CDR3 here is CAWSVGQPQHF. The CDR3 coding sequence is TGTGCCTGGAGTGTAGGTCAGCCCCAGCATTTT. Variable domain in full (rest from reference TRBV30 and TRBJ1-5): SQTIHQWPATLVQPVGSPLSLECTVEGTSNPNLYWYRQAAGRGLQLLFYSVGIGQISSEVPQNLSASRPQDRQFILSSKKLLLSDSGFYLCAWSVGQPQHFGDGTRLSIL.

The CDR3: CASSVTGVSYEQYF. For the CDR3, the DNA is TGTGCCAGTTCAGTCACAGGGGTCTCCTACGAGCAGTACTTC. The rearrangement joins TRBV19 to TRBJ2-7; 7 nucleotides agree with TRBD1. The CDR3 runs to 14 residues. Germline lookup yields CDR1 LNHDA and CDR2 SQIVND (reference sequence). The V segment lost 8 bases and the J segment 0 bases; nucleotides outside the gene matches: 7.

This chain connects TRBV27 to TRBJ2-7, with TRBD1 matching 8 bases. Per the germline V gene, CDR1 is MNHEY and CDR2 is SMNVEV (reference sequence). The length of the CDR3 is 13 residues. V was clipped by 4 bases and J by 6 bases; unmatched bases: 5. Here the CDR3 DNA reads TGTGCCAGCAGTTACGGGACAGGCAGCGAGCAGTACTTC. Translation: CASSYGTGSEQYF.

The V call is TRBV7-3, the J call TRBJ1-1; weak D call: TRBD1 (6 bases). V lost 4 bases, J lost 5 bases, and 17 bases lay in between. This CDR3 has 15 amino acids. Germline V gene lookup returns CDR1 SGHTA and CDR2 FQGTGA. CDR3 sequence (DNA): TGTGCCAGCAGCTCCACTACGGGGGCCTCGACTGAAGCTTTCTTT. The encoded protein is CASSSTTGASTEAFF. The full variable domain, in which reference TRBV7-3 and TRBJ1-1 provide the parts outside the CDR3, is GAGVSQTPSNKVTEKGKYVELRCDPISGHTALYWYRQSLGQGPEFLIYFQGTGAADDSGLPNDRFFAVRPEGSVSTLKIQRTERGDSAVYLCASSSTTGASTEAFFGQGTRLTVV.

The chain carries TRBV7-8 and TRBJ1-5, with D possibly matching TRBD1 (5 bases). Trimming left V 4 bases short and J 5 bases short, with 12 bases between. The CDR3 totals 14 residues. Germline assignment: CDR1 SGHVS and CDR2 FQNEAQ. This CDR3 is CASSSWDGDQPQHF. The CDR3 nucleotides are TGTGCCAGCAGCTCCTGGGACGGAGATCAGCCCCAGCATTTT.